This note documents a single T cell receptor beta chain sequence. Antigen: not known. This entry belongs to a study of cytomegalovirus exposure and HLA in healthy donors. About the study: An early release of data contained 75 million to 90 million unique TCRs, which came from HLA-typed donors. Findings of the study overall: Within an earlier analysis, most TCR beta V segments proved productive either about 87% or about 30% of the time. Later analysis placed DRB1 highest and HLA-C lowest in TCR association rates, which differed by HLA locus. The study listed roughly 160 cytomegalovirus-associated TCR beta chains.

In germline, CDR1 is ENHRY, CDR2 SYGVKD. Trimming removed 4 bases from V and 0 bases from J, with 10 bases in between. The length of the CDR3 is 15 residues. 13 Jbeta primers and 60 Vbeta primers were used for the PCR. Using immunoSEQ multiplex PCR, the repertoire was profiled, and TCRdb retains in-frame clones only, with some absent. The sample yields approximately 150,000 clones, 80% seen once. The sequenced sample consisted of PBMCs. The rearrangement links TRBV10-3 to TRBJ1-3, with D possibly TRBD1 on 5 matching bases. This clonotype was sampled from a man aged 30-40 years in good health and CMV-seronegative. CDR3: CAISGRDLSGNTIYF. The CDR3 DNA is TGTGCCATCAGTGGGAGGGACCTCTCTGGAAACACCATATATTTT.